The 21 T cell receptor beta chains reported below all come from one sample, sequenced in a study of OX40 agonist ivuxolimab in advanced cancers. Sequencing used immunoSEQ multiplex PCR; TCRdb keeps in-frame clones, though not all of them. The table shows 35,000 to 40,000 clones, with about 80% occurring only once. This specimen consisted of CD4+ or CD8+ T cells sorted from blood, obtained in a trial of the OX40 agonist ivuxolimab. The receptors were gathered from an adult with an advanced solid tumor such as melanoma, head and neck, liver or kidney cancer.

The genes are TRBV4-1 and TRBJ2-1; weak D call: TRBD1 (6 bases). Germline CDR1 is MGHRA and CDR2 is YSYEKL. V gave up 1 base and J gave up 15 bases, with 16 bases separating them. The CDR3 covers 13 residues. The CDR3 DNA is TGCGCCAGCAGCCAAGGTCCCATGGGGGCGACGTTCTTC. It translates to CASSQGPMGATFF.

This sequence joins TRBV5-8 and TRBJ2-7, with D possibly matching TRBD1 (6 bases). The germline gives CDR1 SGHTS, CDR2 YDEGEE. The CDR3 is 14 amino acids. Trimming left V 4 bases short and J 6 bases short, with 17 bases between. CDR3 sequence (DNA): TGTGCCAGCAGCCTAGGACAGATTTTCTCCGAGCAGTACGTC. Translating it yields CASSLGQIFSEQYV.

The chain is built from TRBV7-2 and TRBJ2-5; possibly TRBD1 for D (6 bases). V was shortened by 0 bases and J by 6 bases, with 8 bases between the two germline ends. CDR1 is SGHTA, CDR2 FQGNSA, per germline. The length of the CDR3 is 13 residues. The CDR3 DNA follows: TGTGCCAGCAGCTTAGCCCAGGGGAAGACCCAGTACTTC. As protein: CASSLAQGKTQYF.

The gene calls are TRBV29-1 and TRBJ1-2; D gene unclear. With 1 base removed from V and 4 bases from J, the gap between germline ends came to 10 bases. This CDR3 is 13 amino acids long. Germline values: CDR1 SQVTM, CDR2 ANQGSEA. The CDR3 DNA reads TGCAGCGTTGAAGGGGGTTTCGGCTATGGCTACACCTTC. Translation: CSVEGGFGYGYTF.

The V and J genes are TRBV15 and TRBJ2-5, with 11 bases matching TRBD2. V lost 1 base and J lost 4; bases outside the gene matches: 5. Per the germline V gene, CDR1 is LNHNV and CDR2 is YYDKDF (reference sequence). The CDR3 is made up of 16 amino acids. CDR3 coding DNA: TGTGCCACCAGCAGAGCCGGGACTAGCGGATTAGAGACCCAGTACTTC. As protein: CATSRAGTSGLETQYF.

The genes are TRBV5-1 and TRBJ2-3; D is uncertain. The CDR3 runs to 14 residues. V was trimmed by 0 bases and J by 5 bases, leaving 10 bases between them. Germline assignment: CDR1 SGHRS and CDR2 YFSETQ. The chain's CDR3 is CASSLDPKGDTQYF. The CDR3 DNA is TGCGCCAGCAGCTTGGACCCCAAGGGAGATACGCAGTATTTT.

The chain carries TRBV2 and TRBJ2-3; D assignment may be TRBD1 or TRBD2 (5 bases each). Trimming shortened V by 1 base and J by 5 bases, and 13 bases separated the two germline ends. The CDR3 length is 15 residues. The germline V gene has CDR1 SNHLY and CDR2 FYNNEI. CDR3 in DNA: TGTGCCAGCAGTGAAGATGGGGGACGGGTAGATACGCAGTATTTT. This gives the protein CASSEDGGRVDTQYF.

This chain joins TRBV4-1 and TRBJ2-2; D may be TRBD1 or TRBD2 (5 bases each). V lost 4 bases to trimming and J lost 3 bases, with 12 bases between them. The germline V gene has CDR1 MGHRA and CDR2 YSYEKL. The CDR3 runs 15 residues. CDR3 protein: CASSPWGKDTGELFF. In DNA form, the CDR3 reads TGCGCCAGCAGCCCGTGGGGGAAGGACACCGGGGAGCTGTTTTTT.

This sequence joins TRBV9 and TRBJ2-7, with TRBD2 matching 8 bases. V lost 0 bases and J lost 4; bases outside the gene matches: 3. This CDR3 is 14 amino acids long. From germline, CDR1 is SGDLS and CDR2 YYNGEE. CDR3 region: CASSVGSGGYEQYF. The CDR3 nucleotides are TGTGCCAGCAGCGTAGGGAGCGGGGGTTACGAGCAGTACTTC. Variable domain in full (rest from reference TRBV9 and TRBJ2-7): DSGVTQTPKHLITATGQRVTLRCSPRSGDLSVYWYQQSLDQGLQFLIQYYNGEERAKGNILERFSAQQFPDLHSELNLSSLELGDSALYFCASSVGSGGYEQYFGPGTRLTVT.

V and J are TRBV7-9 and TRBJ2-2; 7 bases map to TRBD1. The CDR3 has 19 residues. CDR1 and CDR2 from the germline V gene are SEHNR and FQNEAQ (reference sequence). With 5 bases clipped from V and 6 bases from J, the junction kept 21 bases outside the gene matches. CDR3 sequence: CASSQSTGSVNRVAGELFF. The CDR3 DNA reads as TGTGCCAGCAGCCAGTCGACAGGGTCGGTCAACCGGGTGGCCGGGGAGCTGTTTTTT.

The chain employs TRBV30 and TRBJ1-3; D might be TRBD1 (6 bases). Germline-derived CDR1 and CDR2 are GTSNPN and SVGIG (reference sequence). The V gene lost 0 bases and the J gene lost 0 bases, with 12 bases spanning the gap. This CDR3 contains 16 residues. Written as DNA, the CDR3 is TGTGCCTGGAGTGTACTGGGGGCGACCTCTGGAAACACCATATATTTT. It yields the protein CAWSVLGATSGNTIYF.

The CDR3 DNA sequence: TGCGCCAGCATGAGGTCCTACAATGAGCAGTTCTTC. This translates into CASMRSYNEQFF. The chain couples TRBV23-1 to TRBJ2-1; no definite D call. TRBV23-1 is noted as an ORF with a role that remains uncertain. V was shortened by 7 bases and J by 1 base, with 5 bases between the two germline ends. The CDR3 extends over 12 amino acids.

This sequence joins TRBV19 and TRBJ2-2; possibly TRBD1 for D (6 bases). With 1 base removed from V and 4 bases from J, the gap between germline ends came to 13 bases. The CDR3 extends over 16 amino acids. The germline gives CDR1 LNHDA, CDR2 SQIVND (reference sequence). The CDR3 spells CASSIVGALVTGELFF. The CDR3 nucleotides read TGTGCCAGTAGTATAGTGGGGGCTCTGGTCACCGGGGAGCTGTTTTTT.

A single count supports this clone. The same CDR3 arises from other DNA sequences in this sample as well. The chain recombines TRBV5-1 with TRBJ2-2, with D unclear. This CDR3 is 13 amino acids long. The V gene's germline CDR1 is SGHRS and CDR2 YFSETQ. V shed 3 bases and J shed 5 bases, with 8 bases lying between them. CDR3 DNA sequence: TGCGCCAGCAGCTCCGACGGAACCGGGGAGCTGTTTTTT. Residues: CASSSDGTGELFF. The full variable domain, completed using reference TRBV5-1 and TRBJ2-2, is KAGVTQTPRYLIKTRGQQVTLSCSPISGHRSVSWYQQTPGQGLQFLFEYFSETQRNKGNFPGRFSGRQFSNSRSEMNVSTLELGDSALYLCASSSDGTGELFFGEGSRLTVL.

The chain links TRBV19 to TRBJ1-2, with 8 bases identical to TRBD1. CDR1 and CDR2 (germline): LNHDA, SQIVND (reference sequence). Germline trimming cut 7 bases from V and 6 bases from J; bases unmatched to any gene: 7. The CDR3 consists of 13 residues. The CDR3 sequence is CASTRTGRDGYTF. The CDR3 DNA sequence: TGTGCCAGTACTCGGACAGGGAGAGATGGCTACACCTTC.

The chain links TRBV6-6 to TRBJ1-3; D is undetermined. The V end was cut by 4 bases, the J end by 2 bases, with 9 bases between. Germline-derived CDR1 and CDR2 are MNHNY and SVGAGI (reference sequence). This CDR3 region has 14 residues. CDR3: CASSSSGTGNTIYF. The CDR3, as DNA: TGTGCCAGCAGTTCATCGGGAACTGGAAACACCATATATTTT.

V gene TRBV9 combines with J gene TRBJ1-1, with 7 bases identical to TRBD1. This CDR3 comprises 13 residues. Trimming cost V 3 bases and J 5 bases; bases outside gene matches: 4. CDR1 SGDLS and CDR2 YYNGEE come from the germline V gene. CDR3: CASSGNRGTEAFF. CDR3 in DNA: TGTGCCAGCAGCGGTAACAGGGGTACTGAAGCTTTCTTT.

Of note for this clone: In the same sample, other DNA sequences code for this CDR3. This rearrangement joins TRBV6-6 to TRBJ1-2; 9 positions match TRBD1. The CDR3 consists of 15 residues. Germline V CDR1 and CDR2: MNHNY, SVGAGI (reference sequence). The V and J ends lost 7 bases and 4 bases, in that order; junction bases with no gene match: 10. CDR3 coding DNA: TGTGCCAGCACCCAAGGGGGACAGGGTGGCTATGGCTACACCTTC. Protein product: CASTQGGQGGYGYTF.

This clone was detected only a few times. The chain is built from TRBV7-9 and TRBJ1-5; TRBD1 matches at 9 bases. V shed 4 bases, J shed 0 bases, and the junction held 1 base outside the gene matches. The germline V gene encodes CDR1 SEHNR and CDR2 FQNEAQ (reference sequence). The CDR3 totals 15 residues. The CDR3 is CASSWDRDSNQPQHF. The CDR3, as DNA: TGTGCCAGCAGCTGGGACAGGGATAGCAATCAGCCCCAGCATTTT.

The V and J genes are TRBV9 and TRBJ1-6; D might be TRBD1 (6 bases). Germline CDR1 reads SGDLS; CDR2 reads YYNGEE. The CDR3 sequence is 18 residues long. V lost 3 bases and J lost 4, with 20 bases in between. The CDR3 nucleotides are TGTGCCAGCAGCGCAGCACCGACCTCGGGACAATATAATTCACCCCTCCACTTT. Its protein product is CASSAAPTSGQYNSPLHF.

The chain joins TRBV7-9 to TRBJ1-1, with a tentative D call TRBD1 (6 bases). Germline-derived CDR1 and CDR2 are SEHNR and FQNEAQ (reference sequence). This CDR3 spans 15 amino acids. Trimming removed 3 bases at V and 4 bases at J, with 15 bases between. In DNA, the CDR3 is TGTGCCAGCAGCTTGGGTTGGGGGCAGACCACTGAAGCTTTCTTT. It yields the protein CASSLGWGQTTEAFF.